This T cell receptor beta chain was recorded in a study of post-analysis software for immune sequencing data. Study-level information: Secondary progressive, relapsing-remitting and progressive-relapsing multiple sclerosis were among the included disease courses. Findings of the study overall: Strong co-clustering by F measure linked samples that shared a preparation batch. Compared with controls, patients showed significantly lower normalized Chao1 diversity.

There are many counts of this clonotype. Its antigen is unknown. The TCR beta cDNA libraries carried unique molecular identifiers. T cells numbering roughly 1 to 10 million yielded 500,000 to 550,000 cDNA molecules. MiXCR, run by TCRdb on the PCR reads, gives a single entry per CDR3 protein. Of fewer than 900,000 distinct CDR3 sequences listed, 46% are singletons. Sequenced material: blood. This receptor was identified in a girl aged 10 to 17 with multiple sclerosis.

As DNA, the CDR3 is TGTGCCAGCAGCTTAGATCCCAGGGCTCACCGCGAGCAGTACTTC. Translating gives CASSLDPRAHREQYF. V and J are TRBV7-2 and TRBJ2-7; D might be TRBD1 (5 bases). V lost 1 base to trimming and J lost 6 bases, with 16 bases between them. The germline gives CDR1 SGHTA, CDR2 FQGNSA. The length of the CDR3 is 15 residues.